This passage covers 14 T cell receptor beta chains from one sample sequenced in a study of T cells in Graves' hyperthyroidism and ophthalmopathy. TCR beta CDR3 regions were amplified from RNA. TCR CDR3 underwent first-round RT-PCR with the HTBI primer set. TCRdb reanalysed the multiplex PCR reads using MiXCR and keeps one entry per CDR3 protein. The sample yields more than 500,000 distinct CDR3 sequences, roughly 15% seen once. Sequenced material: blood. The receptors shown here come from a woman in her 30s with Graves' ophthalmopathy.

The chain recombines TRBV19 with TRBJ1-5; perhaps TRBD1 as D (5 bases). Germline lookup yields CDR1 LNHDA and CDR2 SQIVND (reference sequence). The CDR3 runs to 17 residues. Deletions cut 3 bases from V and 3 bases from J, with 18 bases between. The CDR3 is CASSIPVPGYNNQPQHF. The CDR3 nucleotides read TGTGCCAGTAGTATTCCGGTTCCAGGGTACAACAATCAGCCCCAGCATTTT. Full variable domain (rest looked up from reference TRBV19 and TRBJ1-5): DGGITQSPKYLFRKEGQNVTLSCEQNLNHDAMYWYRQDPGQGLRLIYYSQIVNDFQKGDIAEGYSVSREKKESFPLTVTSAQKNPTAFYLCASSIPVPGYNNQPQHFGDGTRLSIL.

This clonotype has ten or more counts. The J gene is TRBJ2-1, the V gene TRBV5-1; 9 bases agree with TRBD1. CDR3 length: 15 residues. Germline values: CDR1 SGHRS, CDR2 YFSETQ. Trimming cost V 6 bases and J 7 bases; bases outside gene matches: 11. Here the CDR3 DNA reads TGCGCCAGCAACGATTACGGGACAGGGAATAATGAGCAGTTCTTC. Its protein product is CASNDYGTGNNEQFF.

The chain carries TRBV15 and TRBJ2-7; maybe TRBD2 (5 bases). CDR3 length: 15 amino acids. Germline assignment: CDR1 LNHNV and CDR2 YYDKDF (reference sequence). V lost 2 bases and J lost 5, with 16 bases in between. The CDR3 DNA sequence: TGTGCCACCAGCAGAAATCTCGCCGCGCGGGACGAGCAGTACTTC. This sequence encodes CATSRNLAARDEQYF.

In regard to this clonotype: This may be a read error: a much more frequent sequence differs by one nucleotide. The rearrangement joins TRBV28 to TRBJ1-5, with 11 bases fitting TRBD1. The germline gives CDR1 MDHEN, CDR2 SYDVKM. With V trimmed by 5 bases and J by 5 bases, 2 bases remained unmatched. The CDR3 has 14 residues. CDR3 protein: CASSEGQGDQPQHF. DNA of the CDR3: TGTGCCAGCAGTGAGGGACAGGGGGATCAGCCCCAGCATTTT.

This clonotype turned up a few times. The chain links TRBV4-1 to TRBJ2-7, with D perhaps matching TRBD1 or TRBD2 (5 bases each). Trimming pared 2 bases from V and 2 bases from J, leaving 13 bases between. Germline V gives CDR1 MGHRA, CDR2 YSYEKL. The CDR3 length is 15 residues. In DNA form, the CDR3 reads TGCGCCAGCAGCCAAACTGGGGGTGGGGCCTACGAGCAGTACTTC. Amino acids: CASSQTGGGAYEQYF.

This clonotype was counted ten times or more. The chain combines TRBV6-5 with TRBJ1-4; maybe TRBD1 (5 bases). The germline V gene encodes CDR1 MNHEY and CDR2 SVGAGI. Trimming removed 0 bases from V and 8 bases from J, with 10 bases in between. The CDR3 spans 14 residues. The DNA of the CDR3 is TGTGCCAGCAGTTACTCAAGTGGGGGGGAAAAACTGTTTTTT. Its protein product is CASSYSSGGEKLFF.

Ten or more counts support this clonotype. The chain combines TRBV28 with TRBJ2-1, with 8 bases fitting TRBD1. V was pared by 6 bases and J by 7 bases, with 11 bases of the junction left unmatched. CDR3 size: 15 residues. The germline CDR1 and CDR2 sequences are MDHEN and SYDVKM. The CDR3 DNA is TGTGCCAGCAGCCGAGGACAGGGTCGCGGGAATGAGCAGTTCTTC. Translated, it gives CASSRGQGRGNEQFF.

This clonotype was recorded once. Being one base from a much bigger clone, this may be a read error. CDR3 coding DNA: TGTGCCAGCAGTTCGGTGGGAGGGGAGGAATCTGGCTACACCTTC. Residues: CASSSVGGEESGYTF. The gene calls are TRBV12-3 or TRBV12-4 and TRBJ1-2, with a possible D match to TRBD1 (5 bases). V was shortened by 4 bases and J by 7 bases, with 19 bases between the two germline ends. The CDR3 totals 15 residues.

This clonotype has ten or more counts. The chain employs TRBV28 and TRBJ1-5, with no clear D. Trimming cost V 6 bases and J 1 base, with 13 bases left between them. Germline V gives CDR1 MDHEN, CDR2 SYDVKM. The CDR3 has 15 residues. The CDR3: CASSLGWVSNQPQHF. The CDR3 DNA reads as TGTGCCAGCAGCCTTGGATGGGTGAGCAATCAGCCCCAGCATTTT.

Many counts were recorded for this clonotype. The chain recombines TRBV28 with TRBJ2-7, with 8 bases identical to TRBD1. CDR3 length: 14 amino acids. V was pared by 8 bases and J by 7 bases, with 13 bases of the junction left unmatched. Germline CDR1 and CDR2: MDHEN and SYDVKM. CDR3 DNA: TGTGCCAGCCTCGGAGCGCAGGGGGCGTGGGAGCAGTACTTC. This encodes CASLGAQGAWEQYF.

This clonotype was counted many times. This chain connects TRBV12-3 or TRBV12-4 to TRBJ1-3; unclear D gene. The CDR3 runs 14 residues. V shed 7 bases and J shed 0 bases, with 10 bases lying between them. The CDR3 nucleotides are TGTGCCAGCAACGTAAGAAGCTCTGGAAACACCATATATTTT. Translation: CASNVRSSGNTIYF.

This clonotype occurred a few times. This sequence joins TRBV6-1 and TRBJ1-1; possibly TRBD1 for D (6 bases). With 5 bases removed from V and 6 bases from J, the gap between germline ends came to 13 bases. Per the germline V gene, CDR1 is MNHNS and CDR2 is SASEGT. The CDR3 consists of 13 residues. The CDR3 region has the DNA TGTGCCAGCAGTCTGCAGGGGATAGCTGAAGCTTTCTTT. Its protein product is CASSLQGIAEAFF.

J is TRBJ1-3 and V is TRBV27; a weak D match, TRBD1 (6 bases). The germline V gene has CDR1 MNHEY and CDR2 SMNVEV (reference sequence). This CDR3 has 13 residues. V dropped 8 bases and J dropped 5 bases, with 13 bases sitting between them. The CDR3 sequence: CASGIGGRNTIYF. CDR3 in DNA: TGTGCCAGCGGGATCGGGGGGCGAAACACCATATATTTT.

This sequence joins TRBV20-1 and TRBJ1-2; 10 bases align to TRBD1. There are 18 residues in the CDR3. Germline CDR1 is DFQATT and CDR2 is SNEGSKA (reference sequence). V lost 1 base to trimming and J lost 4 bases; unmatched junction nucleotides: 15. The CDR3 DNA is TGCAGTGCTAGAGTAAGGGTTGTGACAGGGGGCGTCTTCTATGGCTACACCTTC. Amino acid sequence: CSARVRVVTGGVFYGYTF.